This passage covers 17 T cell receptor beta chains from one sample sequenced in a study of PD-1 blockade in classical Hodgkin lymphoma. Relapse was seen in all patients after autologous stem cell transplantation, and brentuximab vedotin exposure was variable. Generated by immunoSEQ multiplex PCR, the TCRdb table keeps only in-frame clones and is missing some. The top ten hold roughly a tenth of the sample, which has 45,000 or so clones, more than 70% seen once. This specimen consisted of peripheral blood mononuclear cells (PBMCs), obtained at baseline. The receptors here all came from a human donor with classical Hodgkin lymphoma.

The chain uses TRBV7-8 and TRBJ1-2, with D maybe TRBD1 (5 bases). V lost 2 bases to trimming and J lost 14 bases, with 15 bases between them. The germline V gene encodes CDR1 SGHVS and CDR2 FQNEAQ. The CDR3 loop spans 12 amino acids. DNA of the CDR3: TGTGCCAGCAGCTTAATAGACAGATCGTTAACCTTC. As protein: CASSLIDRSLTF.

The gene calls are TRBV2 and TRBJ2-7; D gene unclear. From germline, CDR1 is SNHLY and CDR2 FYNNEI. This CDR3 comprises 12 residues. V dropped 6 bases and J dropped 11 bases, with 17 bases sitting between them. This CDR3 is CASRGTGPRKYF. CDR3 DNA sequence: TGTGCCAGCAGGGGAACCGGGCCTCGAAAGTACTTC. The full variable domain, with the rest looked up from reference TRBV2 and TRBJ2-7, is EPEVTQTPSHQVTQMGQEVILRCVPISNHLYFYWYRQILGQKVEFLVSFYNNEISEKSEIFDDQFSVERPDGSNFTLKIRSTKLEDSAMYFCASRGTGPRKYFGPGTRLTVT.

The genes are TRBV28 and TRBJ2-7, with TRBD2 matching over 10 bases. The CDR3 runs to 13 residues. The ends lost 7 bases at V and 4 bases at J; junction bases unmatched: 4. The V gene's germline CDR1 is MDHEN and CDR2 SYDVKM. As DNA, the CDR3 is TGTGCCAGCATAGGGACTAGCGTTTACGAGCAGTACTTC. Its protein is CASIGTSVYEQYF.

V gene TRBV28 combines with J gene TRBJ1-2, with D possibly matching TRBD1 (6 bases). From germline, CDR1 is MDHEN and CDR2 SYDVKM. V lost 3 bases and J 4 bases, leaving 6 bases between the germline ends. The CDR3 length is 12 residues. CDR3 DNA: TGTGCCAGCAGTTTGGGGGCCTATGGCTACACCTTC. This encodes CASSLGAYGYTF.

This chain joins TRBV2 and TRBJ2-7; 9 bases fit TRBD2. With 6 bases clipped from V and 5 bases from J, the junction kept 11 bases outside the gene matches. The germline V gene has CDR1 SNHLY and CDR2 FYNNEI. CDR3 length: 15 amino acids. In DNA, the CDR3 is TGTGCCAGCAGAGGACCCGGGACTAGCAACCACGAGCAGTACTTC. As protein: CASRGPGTSNHEQYF.

The chain employs TRBV6-5 and TRBJ2-7; D may match TRBD1 or TRBD2 (6 bases each). Looked up from germline, CDR1 is MNHEY and CDR2 is SVGAGI. Trimming removed 1 base at V and 5 bases at J, with 15 bases between. The CDR3 covers 15 residues. The CDR3 reads CASSYYGGLLDEQYF. CDR3 bases: TGTGCCAGCAGTTACTATGGGGGGCTTCTAGACGAGCAGTACTTC.

This chain links TRBV28 with TRBJ2-7; D remains unclear. The CDR3 is 10 amino acids. Germline V gene data show CDR1 as MDHEN and CDR2 as SYDVKM. V gave up 5 bases and J gave up 4 bases, with 3 bases separating them. CDR3 sequence (DNA): TGTGCCAGCAGTGATTACGAGCAGTACTTC. Amino acid sequence: CASSDYEQYF.

J is TRBJ2-5 and V is TRBV5-8; a possible D gene is TRBD2 (5 bases). Germline assignment: CDR1 SGHTS and CDR2 YDEGEE. This CDR3 has 13 residues. Trimming shortened V by 0 bases and J by 5 bases, and 8 bases separated the two germline ends. Written as DNA, the CDR3 is TGTGCCAGCAGCTTGGGAGGGCTTGAGACCCAGTACTTC. Translation gives CASSLGGLETQYF.

The CDR3: CASSSGTGQFF. For the CDR3, the DNA is TGCGCCAGCAGCTCCGGGACAGGGCAGTTCTTC. V usage is TRBV5-1 and J usage is TRBJ2-1; 8 bases match TRBD1. The CDR3 loop spans 11 amino acids. J gave up 12 bases and V 3 bases, and 2 bases lay outside the gene matches. Germline V gives CDR1 SGHRS, CDR2 YFSETQ.

The rearrangement joins TRBV6-6 to TRBJ2-1; D not resolved. V lost 2 bases to trimming and J lost 4 bases, with 9 bases between them. Germline values: CDR1 MNHNY, CDR2 SVGAGI (reference sequence). The CDR3 sequence is 14 residues long. The CDR3 loop is CASSYLPPYNEQFF. The CDR3 DNA is TGTGCCAGCAGTTACCTCCCACCTTACAATGAGCAGTTCTTC.

The V call is TRBV2, the J call TRBJ2-7; D is ambiguous. Germline V gene sequence: CDR1 SNHLY, CDR2 FYNNEI. V was shortened by 4 bases and J by 4 bases, with 5 bases between the two germline ends. This CDR3 region has 11 residues. The chain's CDR3 is CASSVEYEQYF. In DNA form, the CDR3 reads TGTGCCAGCAGTGTTGAGTACGAGCAGTACTTC.

The genes are TRBV11-1 and TRBJ1-6, with a tentative D call TRBD1 (5 bases). V was cut by 5 bases and J by 7 bases, with 12 bases left in between. This CDR3 is built from 14 residues. Germline-derived CDR1 and CDR2 are SGHAT and FQDESV (reference sequence). This CDR3 is CASSPLRGNSPLHF. The CDR3 bases are TGTGCCAGCAGCCCATTAAGGGGAAATTCACCCCTCCACTTT.

V and J are TRBV6-4 and TRBJ2-3; TRBD2 matches at 9 bases. Germline V lookup: CDR1 MRHNA, CDR2 SNTAGT. CDR3 length equals 15 residues. V lost 4 bases, J lost 4 bases, and 6 bases stayed unmatched. CDR3 nucleotide sequence: TGTGCCAGCAGTGCTGATAGCGGGGGCTCAGATACGCAGTATTTT. Encoded protein: CASSADSGGSDTQYF.

The chain employs TRBV4-1 and TRBJ1-4; the D gene is possibly TRBD1 (5 bases). V lost 0 bases, J lost 7 bases, and 12 bases lay in between. This CDR3 is built from 15 residues. Germline CDR1 reads MGHRA; CDR2 reads YSYEKL. The CDR3 DNA reads TGCGCCAGCAGCCAAGATTCCGGGACGCCTGAAAAACTGTTTTTT. Encoded protein: CASSQDSGTPEKLFF.

This chain uses TRBV28 with TRBJ1-4; 7 bases are a match to TRBD1. Germline trimming cut 5 bases from V and 6 bases from J; bases unmatched to any gene: 6. The length of the CDR3 is 14 residues. The germline V gene has CDR1 MDHEN and CDR2 SYDVKM. CDR3 sequence: CASSRTGGDEKLFF. The CDR3 DNA follows: TGTGCCAGCAGTCGGACAGGAGGGGATGAAAAACTGTTTTTT. Filled out from reference TRBV28 and TRBJ1-4, the complete variable domain reads DVKVTQSSRYLVKRTGEKVFLECVQDMDHENMFWYRQDPGLGLRLIYFSYDVKMKEKGDIPEGYSVSREKKERFSLILESASTNQTSMYLCASSRTGGDEKLFFGSGTQLSVL.

The chain has TRBV7-9 and TRBJ2-6, with 10 bases matching TRBD1. CDR3 length equals 17 residues. Per the germline V gene, CDR1 is SEHNR and CDR2 is FQNEAQ (reference sequence). With 5 bases clipped from V and 2 bases from J, the junction kept 6 bases outside the gene matches. The CDR3, as DNA: TGTGCCAGCAGCGGGCGACAGGGGGCGGCTGGGGCCAACGTCCTGACTTTC. Its protein is CASSGRQGAAGANVLTF.

This chain connects TRBV5-5 to TRBJ2-3; 7 bases match TRBD2. The CDR3 runs 15 residues. The germline V gene has CDR1 SGHKS and CDR2 YYEKEE (reference sequence). After removal of 2 bases from V and 2 bases from J, the junction contained 5 bases not matched to a gene. The CDR3 reads CASSFRAGFTDTQYF. The DNA for the CDR3 is TGTGCCAGCAGCTTTCGAGCGGGGTTCACAGATACGCAGTATTTT.